The next 9 T cell receptor beta chains were all read from a single sample in a study of shared clonotypes between healthy human individuals. Measured with immunoSEQ multiplex PCR; TCRdb has only the in-frame clones, and not every one. The sample includes approximately 1.9 million clones, over 85% seen only once; the top ten take less than 2%. Naive CD8 cells were CD45RO-negative, positively selected for CCR7, excluding terminally differentiated effector memory CD45RA+ cells. Specimen: naive CD8+ T cells from PBMCs. The receptors here all came from a man aged 18 to 30 in good health. Some clones in this sample may be carry-over from other donors' samples.

The chain has TRBV5-4 and TRBJ2-7; 7 bases are shared with TRBD1. Germline trimming cut 1 base from V and 0 bases from J; bases unmatched to any gene: 4. The CDR3 extends over 15 amino acids. Looked up from germline, CDR1 is SGHNT and CDR2 is YYREEE (reference sequence). This chain's CDR3 is CASSLRQGNSYEQYF. DNA of the CDR3: TGTGCCAGCAGCTTGAGACAGGGAAACTCCTACGAGCAGTACTTC.

This CDR3 reads CASRPHSLTDTQYF. CDR3 in DNA: TGTGCCAGCAGACCGCACAGTCTGACAGATACGCAGTATTTT. This chain links TRBV28 with TRBJ2-3; D gene uncertain. The CDR3 is 14 residues long. Germline assignment: CDR1 MDHEN and CDR2 SYDVKM. V was cut by 6 bases and J by 3 bases, with 13 bases left in between. Filled out from reference TRBV28 and TRBJ2-3, the complete variable domain reads DVKVTQSSRYLVKRTGEKVFLECVQDMDHENMFWYRQDPGLGLRLIYFSYDVKMKEKGDIPEGYSVSREKKERFSLILESASTNQTSMYLCASRPHSLTDTQYFGPGTRLTVL.

In DNA form, the CDR3 reads TGTGCCAGTTACGGCGGGGGCGTAGGCTATGGCTACACCTTC. Protein sequence: CASYGGGVGYGYTF. The gene calls are TRBV2 and TRBJ1-2; weak D call: TRBD1 (6 bases). The CDR3 is 14 residues long. Trimming removed 9 bases from V and 4 bases from J, with 18 bases in between. Germline CDR1 is SNHLY and CDR2 is FYNNEI.

The CDR3 DNA reads TGTGCCAGCAGTGAAGCAGGGGGCGCCTGGGCCATTCAGTACTTC. Translating it yields CASSEAGGAWAIQYF. The rearrangement joins TRBV6-1 to TRBJ2-4; 7 bases fit TRBD1. The CDR3 totals 15 residues. V trimming: 0 bases; J trimming: 9 bases; junction bases outside the gene matches: 8. CDR1 and CDR2 from the germline V gene are MNHNS and SASEGT.

This clone has a handful of counts. V and J are TRBV15 and TRBJ1-5; D uncertain. The ends were cut back, 0 bases at V and 2 bases at J, with 5 bases in the middle. This CDR3 contains 14 residues. Germline V gene data show CDR1 as LNHNV and CDR2 as YYDKDF (reference sequence). CDR3 protein: CATSRDLGNQPQHF. CDR3 DNA: TGTGCCACCAGCAGAGATCTTGGCAATCAGCCCCAGCATTTT.

This chain links TRBV11-2 with TRBJ1-4, with D possibly TRBD1 on 6 matching bases. The CDR3 has 17 amino acids. The V end was cut by 0 bases, the J end by 6 bases, with 17 bases between. Germline V gives CDR1 SGHAT, CDR2 FQNNGV. The CDR3 spells CASSLDGRGRRDEKLFF. The CDR3 nucleotides read TGTGCCAGCAGCTTAGATGGCAGGGGTCGGAGGGATGAAAAACTGTTTTTT.

This clone was seen a few times. The chain uses TRBV30 and TRBJ2-2; unclear D gene. The CDR3 sequence is 17 residues long. V dropped 0 bases and J dropped 0 bases, with 14 bases sitting between them. CDR1 and CDR2 from the germline V gene are GTSNPN and SVGIG (reference sequence). CDR3 amino acids: CAWSVRPGHANTGELFF. In nucleotides, the CDR3 is TGTGCCTGGAGTGTACGACCGGGCCATGCGAACACCGGGGAGCTGTTTTTT. The complete variable domain, with remaining parts taken from reference TRBV30 and TRBJ2-2, reads SQTIHQWPATLVQPVGSPLSLECTVEGTSNPNLYWYRQAAGRGLQLLFYSVGIGQISSEVPQNLSASRPQDRQFILSSKKLLLSDSGFYLCAWSVRPGHANTGELFFGEGSRLTVL.

The chain carries TRBV11-2 and TRBJ2-2; 8 bases map to TRBD1. CDR1 is SGHAT and CDR2 is FQNNGV in the germline V gene. The J segment lost 0 bases and the V segment lost 5 bases, leaving 5 bases of the junction unmatched. The CDR3 consists of 16 residues. CDR3 nucleotide sequence: TGTGCCAGCAGCCTTAAACAGGGGGCGAACACCGGGGAGCTGTTTTTT. Translating gives CASSLKQGANTGELFF.

The V call is TRBV20-1, the J call TRBJ1-2, with D hard to call. Germline CDR1 and CDR2: DFQATT and SNEGSKA (reference sequence). The CDR3 contains 11 residues. V lost 1 base to trimming and J lost 6 bases, with 6 bases between them. CDR3 amino acids: CSARAQNGYTF. The CDR3 DNA is TGCAGTGCTAGAGCTCAAAATGGCTACACCTTC.